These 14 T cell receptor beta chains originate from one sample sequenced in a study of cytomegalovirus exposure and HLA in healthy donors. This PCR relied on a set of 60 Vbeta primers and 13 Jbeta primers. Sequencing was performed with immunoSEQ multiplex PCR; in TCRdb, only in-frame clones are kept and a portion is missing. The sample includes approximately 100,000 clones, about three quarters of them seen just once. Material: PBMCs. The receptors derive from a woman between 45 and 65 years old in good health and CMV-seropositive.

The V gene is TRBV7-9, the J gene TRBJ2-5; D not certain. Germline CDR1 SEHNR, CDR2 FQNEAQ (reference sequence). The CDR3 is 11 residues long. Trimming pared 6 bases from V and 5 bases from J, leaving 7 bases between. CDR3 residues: CASRSRETQYF. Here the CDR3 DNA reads TGTGCCAGCAGGTCCCGGGAGACCCAGTACTTC.

The CDR3 region has the DNA TGTGCCAGCAGCCAAGAGGGGCCTGGTCAGCCCCAGCATTTT. The encoded protein is CASSQEGPGQPQHF. The chain has TRBV4-2 and TRBJ1-5; D possibly corresponds to TRBD1 (5 bases). Trimming left V 0 bases short and J 6 bases short, with 9 bases between. The V gene's germline CDR1 is LGHNA and CDR2 YNFKEQ. The CDR3 is 14 residues long.

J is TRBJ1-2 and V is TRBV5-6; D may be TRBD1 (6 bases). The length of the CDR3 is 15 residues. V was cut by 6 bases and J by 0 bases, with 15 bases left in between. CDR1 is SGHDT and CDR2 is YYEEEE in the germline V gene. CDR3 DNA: TGTGCCAGCATCCAGGTGGGGGCCCCTAACTATGGCTACACCTTC. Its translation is CASIQVGAPNYGYTF. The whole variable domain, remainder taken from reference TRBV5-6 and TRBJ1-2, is DAGVTQSPTHLIKTRGQQVTLRCSPKSGHDTVSWYQQALGQGPQFIFQYYEEEERQRGNFPDRFSGHQFPNYSSELNVNALLLGDSALYLCASIQVGAPNYGYTFGSGTRLTVV.

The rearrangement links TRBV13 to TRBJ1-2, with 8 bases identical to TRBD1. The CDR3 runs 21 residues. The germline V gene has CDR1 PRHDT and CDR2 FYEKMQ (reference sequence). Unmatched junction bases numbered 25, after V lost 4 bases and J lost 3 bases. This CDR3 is CASSSSRDRNTKSRYYYGYTF. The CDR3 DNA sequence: TGTGCCAGCAGCTCCTCCCGGGACAGGAACACAAAAAGTCGATATTACTATGGCTACACCTTC.

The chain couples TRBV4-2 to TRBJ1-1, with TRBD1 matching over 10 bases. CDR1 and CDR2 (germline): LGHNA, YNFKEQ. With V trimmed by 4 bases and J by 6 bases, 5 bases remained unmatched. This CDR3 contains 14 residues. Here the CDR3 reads CASSRGTGVPEAFF. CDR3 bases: TGTGCCAGCAGCCGAGGGACAGGGGTGCCTGAAGCTTTCTTT.

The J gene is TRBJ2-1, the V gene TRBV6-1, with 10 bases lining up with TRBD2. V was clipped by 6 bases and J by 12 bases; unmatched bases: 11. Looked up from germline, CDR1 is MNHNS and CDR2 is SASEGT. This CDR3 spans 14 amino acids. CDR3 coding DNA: TGTGCCAGCAGGACTAGCGGGTCCTCCGGTGGGCAGTTCTTC. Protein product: CASRTSGSSGGQFF.

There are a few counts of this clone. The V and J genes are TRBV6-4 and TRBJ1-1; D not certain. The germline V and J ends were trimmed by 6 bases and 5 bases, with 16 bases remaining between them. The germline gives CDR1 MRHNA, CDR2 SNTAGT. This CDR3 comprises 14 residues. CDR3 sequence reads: CASRETLRSTEAFF. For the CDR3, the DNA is TGTGCCAGCAGAGAAACCCTAAGGAGTACTGAAGCTTTCTTT.

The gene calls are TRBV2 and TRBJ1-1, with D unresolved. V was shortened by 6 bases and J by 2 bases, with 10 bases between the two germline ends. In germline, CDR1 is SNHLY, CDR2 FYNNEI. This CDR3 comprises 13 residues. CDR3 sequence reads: CASRPTSNTEAFF. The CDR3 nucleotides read TGTGCCAGCAGGCCGACAAGTAACACTGAAGCTTTCTTT.

The CDR3 protein is CASSQPGQNTGELFF. CDR3 DNA sequence: TGTGCCAGTAGCCAACCGGGACAGAACACCGGGGAGCTGTTTTTT. This chain links TRBV19 with TRBJ2-2, with D perhaps TRBD1 (6 bases). Germline CDR1 is LNHDA and CDR2 is SQIVND (reference sequence). The CDR3 has 15 amino acids. Trimming pared 6 bases from V and 1 base from J, leaving 12 bases between.

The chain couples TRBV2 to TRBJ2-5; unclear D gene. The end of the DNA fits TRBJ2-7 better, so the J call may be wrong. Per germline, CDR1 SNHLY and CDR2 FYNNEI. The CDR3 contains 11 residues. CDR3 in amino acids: CASSDNYEQYF. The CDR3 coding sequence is TGTGCCAGCAGTGACAACTACGAGCAGTACTTC.

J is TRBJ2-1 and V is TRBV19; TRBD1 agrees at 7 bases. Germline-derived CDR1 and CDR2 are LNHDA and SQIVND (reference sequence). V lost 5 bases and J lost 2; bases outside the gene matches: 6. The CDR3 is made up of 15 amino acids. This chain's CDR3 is CASSPWTGTYNEQFF. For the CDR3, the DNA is TGTGCCAGTAGTCCATGGACAGGTACCTACAATGAGCAGTTCTTC. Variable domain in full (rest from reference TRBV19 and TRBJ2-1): DGGITQSPKYLFRKEGQNVTLSCEQNLNHDAMYWYRQDPGQGLRLIYYSQIVNDFQKGDIAEGYSVSREKKESFPLTVTSAQKNPTAFYLCASSPWTGTYNEQFFGPGTRLTVL.

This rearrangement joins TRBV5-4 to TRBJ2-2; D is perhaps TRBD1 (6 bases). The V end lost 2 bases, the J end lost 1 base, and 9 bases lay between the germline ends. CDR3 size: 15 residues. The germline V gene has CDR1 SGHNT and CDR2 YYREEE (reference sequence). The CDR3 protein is CASSFLGGNTGELFF. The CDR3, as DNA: TGTGCCAGCAGCTTTCTAGGGGGGAACACCGGGGAGCTGTTTTTT.

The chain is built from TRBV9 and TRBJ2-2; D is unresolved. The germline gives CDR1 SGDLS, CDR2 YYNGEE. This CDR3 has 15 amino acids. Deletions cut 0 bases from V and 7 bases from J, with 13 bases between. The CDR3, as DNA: TGTGCCAGCAGCGTAGTACCTTTAACAGACGGGGAGCTGTTTTTT. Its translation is CASSVVPLTDGELFF.

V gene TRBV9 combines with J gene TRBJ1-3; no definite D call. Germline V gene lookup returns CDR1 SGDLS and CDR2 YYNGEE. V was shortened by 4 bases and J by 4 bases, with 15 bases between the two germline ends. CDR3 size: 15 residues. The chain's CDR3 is CASSISGGYGNTIYF. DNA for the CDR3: TGTGCCAGCAGCATCTCCGGTGGTTACGGAAACACCATATATTTT.